Included here is one T cell receptor beta chain sequence, with context. Its antigen is not identified. This specimen belongs to a study of cytomegalovirus exposure and HLA in healthy donors. Findings and caveats of the study: It was reported that the classifier diagnosed cytomegalovirus status with high specificity and sensitivity in both the original and validation cohorts.

Germline V gene lookup returns CDR1 SGHDN and CDR2 FVKESK. The CDR3 contains 16 residues. The V gene end was trimmed by 4 bases and the J gene end by 8 bases; junction bases not matched to a gene: 10. Sequencing used immunoSEQ multiplex PCR; TCRdb keeps in-frame clones, though not all of them. The sample carries 160,000 or so clones, approximately 89% recorded once. This chain connects TRBV14 to TRBJ2-1; TRBD2 agrees at 11 bases. The sequence came from a man younger than 35 in good health and CMV-seropositive. Sequencing was done on a sample of PBMCs. CDR3: CASSPHFSGRVYEQFF. The CDR3 DNA follows: TGTGCCAGCAGCCCACATTTTAGCGGGAGGGTATATGAGCAGTTCTTC.